This is a list of T cell receptor beta chains from one sample in a study of cytomegalovirus exposure and HLA in healthy donors. This table comes from immunoSEQ multiplex PCR, and its TCRdb copy is limited to in-frame clones, with some not included. Of approximately 130,000 clones listed, around three fifths are singletons. The sequenced sample consisted of PBMCs. These receptors were obtained from a woman in her 40s in good health and CMV-seronegative. Each CDR3 is given without its conserved first and last residue. Part of the rows lack a size; the others show once, few, many or a class for expanded clones.

v_gene	abundance	j_gene	CDR3aa
TRBV18	few	TRBJ2-1	ASSGQEQF
TRBV7-9	NA	TRBJ1-2	ASSQDRADGYT
TRBV7-8	NA	TRBJ1-5	ASSPTRTFNQPQH
TRBV5-4	NA	TRBJ1-1	ASSFRGGDTEAF
TRBV30	NA	TRBJ2-1	AWTTNNGYNEQF
TRBV5-1	NA	TRBJ1-3	ASSDPGAGNTIY
TRBV6-1	few	TRBJ1-5	ASSFDRDNQPQH
TRBV4-1	NA	TRBJ2-5	ASSQDGGAETQY
TRBV5-1	NA	TRBJ1-4	ASSEQGPATNEKLF
TRBV5-4	NA	TRBJ2-2	ASSPQILQGGELF
TRBV11-2	once	TRBJ2-5	ASSSTLTDSETQY
TRBV9	NA	TRBJ2-3	ASSVGQATDTQY
TRBV7-3	NA	TRBJ1-1	ASSSWEGTEAF
TRBV2	NA	TRBJ2-1	ASTPVEGTYNEQF
TRBV4-3	NA	TRBJ1-1	ASSQAPGGVEAF
TRBV9	NA	TRBJ1-4	ASSVTGHLFEKLF
TRBV19	NA	TRBJ1-1	ASTTDGRGSTEAF
TRBV6-6	few	TRBJ1-2	ASSYSSANYGYT
TRBV28	NA	TRBJ1-4	ASSSTGTGFEKLF
TRBV2	NA	TRBJ2-3	ASSEPSPGGGSTQY
TRBV4-1	NA	TRBJ2-3	ASSRNIYSSGGGMADTQY
TRBV9	once	TRBJ2-5	ASSVTAQGQGAQETQY
TRBV2	once	TRBJ1-5	ASSPDRGNQPQH
TRBV30	NA	TRBJ2-5	AWSSLSRGLETQY